Listed here are 11 T cell receptor beta chains from one sample, sequenced in a study of shared clonotypes between healthy human individuals. Libraries were prepared by immunoSEQ multiplex PCR; TCRdb keeps only in-frame clonotypes and omits some of them. The repertoire includes approximately 530,000 clones, around 96% of them detected once, and 0.05% to 0.07% sits in the top ten. Sequenced material: naive CD4+ T cells sorted from blood. Documented subset: CD45RA+ positively selected. These receptors originate from a woman aged 25-40 years in good health.

The CDR3 nucleotides are TGTGCCACCAGCAGAGGTCCGAACACTGAAGCTTTCTTT. This gives the protein CATSRGPNTEAFF. The rearrangement links TRBV15 to TRBJ1-1, with unresolved D. Trimming took 1 base from V and 1 from J, leaving 4 bases between them. The V gene's germline CDR1 is LNHNV and CDR2 YYDKDF (reference sequence). The CDR3 is 13 amino acids.

On this clone: Other DNA variants within this sample encode the same CDR3. This chain links TRBV28 with TRBJ1-1; D remains ambiguous. V lost 2 bases, J lost 1 base, and 11 bases lay in between. The CDR3 consists of 15 residues. CDR1 is MDHEN and CDR2 is SYDVKM in the germline V gene. CDR3: CASSLGPRANTEAFF. For the CDR3, the DNA is TGTGCCAGCAGTTTAGGGCCTAGGGCGAACACTGAAGCTTTCTTT.

The rearrangement links TRBV11-1 to TRBJ2-7; 13 bases fit TRBD2. Germline assignment: CDR1 SGHAT and CDR2 FQDESV (reference sequence). CDR3 size: 19 residues. J gave up 4 bases and V 6 bases, and 18 bases lay outside the gene matches. The CDR3 here is CASSLAHRGLAGESYEQYF. CDR3 DNA sequence: TGTGCCAGCAGTTTGGCACATCGCGGACTAGCGGGAGAGTCTTACGAGCAGTACTTC.

The sample holds one count of this clone. The chain is built from TRBV7-9 and TRBJ2-7, with no clear D. Germline V gene lookup returns CDR1 SEHNR and CDR2 FQNEAQ (reference sequence). Trimming removed 2 bases at V and 6 bases at J, with 14 bases between. The CDR3 loop spans 14 amino acids. CDR3 residues: CASSLNQAASEQYF. CDR3 bases: TGTGCCAGCAGCTTAAACCAGGCGGCATCCGAGCAGTACTTC.

The chain links TRBV30 to TRBJ2-1; D uncertain. The CDR3 has 14 amino acids. V was clipped by 4 bases and J by 1 base, with 11 bases between them. CDR1 and CDR2 from the germline V gene are GTSNPN and SVGIG (reference sequence). CDR3 amino acids: CAWKVYRSYNEQFF. CDR3 coding DNA: TGTGCCTGGAAGGTTTATAGGTCCTACAATGAGCAGTTCTTC. Based on the CDR3 plus reference TRBV30 and TRBJ2-1, the full variable domain is SQTIHQWPATLVQPVGSPLSLECTVEGTSNPNLYWYRQAAGRGLQLLFYSVGIGQISSEVPQNLSASRPQDRQFILSSKKLLLSDSGFYLCAWKVYRSYNEQFFGPGTRLTVL.

This chain links TRBV11-2 with TRBJ1-2; 8 bases align to TRBD1. V gave up 4 bases and J gave up 5 bases; unmatched junction bases: 12. Germline assignment: CDR1 SGHAT and CDR2 FQNNGV. The CDR3 consists of 16 residues. The DNA of the CDR3 is TGTGCCAGCAGCTCTCCGGGACAGGTCTTTTCTTATGGCTACACCTTC. This sequence encodes CASSSPGQVFSYGYTF.

V and J are TRBV28 and TRBJ1-2, with 7 positions matching TRBD1. CDR1 and CDR2 from the germline V gene are MDHEN and SYDVKM. This CDR3 contains 13 residues. With 3 bases clipped from V and 4 bases from J, the junction kept 2 bases outside the gene matches. Written as DNA, the CDR3 is TGTGCCAGCAGTTTTAGGGGGCCCTATGGCTACACCTTC. It specifies CASSFRGPYGYTF.

The chain combines TRBV28 with TRBJ1-5; 8 nucleotides line up with TRBD1. Losses at the gene ends were 6 bases for V and 4 bases for J; bases not matched to a gene: 11. This CDR3 has 16 amino acids. CDR1 is MDHEN, CDR2 SYDVKM, per germline. The CDR3 here is CASRPRGQGGNQPQHF. As DNA, the CDR3 is TGTGCCAGCAGGCCCAGAGGACAGGGCGGGAATCAGCCCCAGCATTTT. Full variable domain (outside the CDR3, taken from reference TRBV28 and TRBJ1-5): DVKVTQSSRYLVKRTGEKVFLECVQDMDHENMFWYRQDPGLGLRLIYFSYDVKMKEKGDIPEGYSVSREKKERFSLILESASTNQTSMYLCASRPRGQGGNQPQHFGDGTRLSIL.

The chain uses TRBV7-2 and TRBJ2-2; D ambiguous. Between the trimmed V and J ends, which lost 2 bases and 8 bases, there was a span of 12 bases. This CDR3 spans 14 amino acids. The germline V gene has CDR1 SGHTA and CDR2 FQGNSA. The CDR3 sequence: CASSLRRFLGELFF. The DNA of the CDR3 is TGTGCCAGCAGCTTAAGACGGTTTCTAGGGGAGCTGTTTTTT.

The chain combines TRBV19 with TRBJ2-5, with D tentatively TRBD2 (5 bases). The CDR3 contains 15 residues. V was clipped by 4 bases and J by 3 bases, with 15 bases between them. Germline V gives CDR1 LNHDA, CDR2 SQIVND (reference sequence). The CDR3 is CASSRTGIPEETQYF. As DNA, the CDR3 is TGTGCCAGTAGTAGAACCGGGATCCCAGAAGAGACCCAGTACTTC.

The chain recombines TRBV18 with TRBJ2-7, with 7 bases matching TRBD1. From germline, CDR1 is KGHSH and CDR2 LQKENI. This CDR3 has 13 amino acids. J was trimmed by 7 bases and V by 2 bases; bases with no gene match: 5. Written as DNA, the CDR3 is TGTGCCAGCTCACCAAACAGGGGCGAGGAGCAGTACTTC. This codes for CASSPNRGEEQYF.